The 32 T cell receptor beta chains reported below all come from one sample, sequenced in a study of response to subunit inactivated influenza vaccine. TCRdb passed the RT-PCR reads through MiXCR, listing each CDR3 protein once. The sample contains about 150,000 distinct CDR3 sequences, around a tenth of which appear only once. The input for sequencing was CD8+ T cells sorted from PBMCs, taken roughly 24 months after vaccination. Receptor source: a man aged 50-75 years who received an inactivated influenza vaccine.

In DNA, the CDR3 is TGTGCCAGCAGCGTCGGGTCCCAGGGTAAAGCTTTCTTT. Translating gives CASSVGSQGKAFF. The rearrangement joins TRBV9 to TRBJ1-1; a weak D match, TRBD1 (5 bases). V lost 2 bases, J lost 9 bases, and 14 bases lay in between. Germline V gene sequence: CDR1 SGDLS, CDR2 YYNGEE. CDR3 length: 13 residues.

The chain combines TRBV12-3 or TRBV12-4 with TRBJ2-3; the match to TRBD1 covers 11 bases. V gave up 7 bases and J gave up 3 bases; unmatched junction bases: 9. The CDR3 spans 16 residues. DNA for the CDR3: TGTGCCAGCACCTCGGGGGACAGGGGGGCGACAGATACGCAGTATTTT. Translation: CASTSGDRGATDTQYF.

In its sample, this clonotype was seen many times. V gene TRBV10-3 combines with J gene TRBJ2-7; 9 nucleotides agree with TRBD1. Germline CDR1 and CDR2: ENHRY and SYGVKD. The CDR3 spans 16 residues. V dropped 2 bases and J dropped 3; count of bases not matched to a gene: 8. CDR3 sequence: CAISETTDRGIYEQYF. In DNA, the CDR3 is TGTGCCATCAGTGAGACTACCGACAGGGGGATCTACGAGCAGTACTTC.

In its sample, this clonotype was seen a few times. V usage is TRBV12-3 or TRBV12-4 and J usage is TRBJ2-1; 7 bases match TRBD1. J gave up 4 bases and V 10 bases, and 16 bases lay outside the gene matches. This CDR3 contains 16 residues. The CDR3: CATSGVGQDKYNEQFF. In DNA, the CDR3 is TGTGCCACCTCAGGGGTCGGACAGGACAAATACAATGAGCAGTTCTTC.

This clonotype has more than one count but fewer than ten. The chain recombines TRBV7-9 with TRBJ2-4; no clear D gene. This CDR3 spans 15 amino acids. The germline V and J ends were trimmed by 5 bases and 0 bases, with 11 bases remaining between them. Germline loops: CDR1 SEHNR, CDR2 FQNEAQ (reference sequence). The CDR3 DNA reads TGTGCCAGCAGCCTAAAAAGTACAGCCAAAAACATTCAGTACTTC. Amino acids: CASSLKSTAKNIQYF.

This chain joins TRBV27 and TRBJ1-2; D may be TRBD1 (6 bases). Germline V lookup: CDR1 MNHEY, CDR2 SMNVEV (reference sequence). The CDR3 totals 16 residues. V lost 5 bases, J lost 4 bases, and 20 bases lay in between. The CDR3 here is CASSLTLGHLSYGYTF. DNA of the CDR3: TGTGCCAGCAGTCTCACCCTGGGACACCTAAGCTATGGCTACACCTTC.

This clonotype has just a few counts. V and J are TRBV27 and TRBJ2-7; either TRBD1 or TRBD2 may fit D (5 bases each). Germline values: CDR1 MNHEY, CDR2 SMNVEV (reference sequence). The CDR3 is made up of 14 amino acids. V lost 2 bases, J lost 3 bases, and 11 bases lay in between. The CDR3 coding sequence is TGTGCCAGCAGTTTAGGGACCGAAAGCTACGAGCAGTACTTC. Amino acids: CASSLGTESYEQYF.

In its sample, this clonotype was seen many times. The chain couples TRBV7-6 to TRBJ2-7; 12 bases align to TRBD2. Germline trimming cut 2 bases from V and 0 bases from J; bases unmatched to any gene: 2. CDR1 is SGHVS, CDR2 FNYEAQ, per germline. The CDR3 is made up of 16 amino acids. CDR3 in DNA: TGTGCCAGCAGCTTACTAGCGGGGGGGAGCTCCTACGAGCAGTACTTC. This sequence encodes CASSLLAGGSSYEQYF.

This clonotype was seen more than once but under ten times. The V call is TRBV9, the J call TRBJ2-5; TRBD2 aligns across 15 bases. The CDR3 has 17 residues. Germline CDR1 SGDLS, CDR2 YYNGEE. V lost 4 bases and J lost 4; bases outside the gene matches: 8. In DNA form, the CDR3 reads TGTGCCAGCAGCCCGACCCAGGGACTAGCGGGGGGAGAGACCCAGTACTTC. As protein: CASSPTQGLAGGETQYF.

This clonotype was found many times. The chain is built from TRBV4-2 and TRBJ1-2; 8 positions match TRBD1. There are 16 residues in the CDR3. Germline values: CDR1 LGHNA, CDR2 YNFKEQ. The V and J ends lost 0 bases and 1 base, in that order; junction bases with no gene match: 4. CDR3 sequence (DNA): TGTGCCAGCAGCCAAGAGGACAGGGCCGGTAACTATGGCTACACCTTC. This codes for CASSQEDRAGNYGYTF.

The CDR3 loop reads CASRPGTSVYEQYF. For the CDR3, the DNA is TGTGCCAGCAGGCCTGGGACTAGCGTCTACGAGCAGTACTTC. V is TRBV6-1 and J is TRBJ2-7; 10 bases map to TRBD2. CDR1 MNHNS and CDR2 SASEGT come from the germline V gene. The CDR3 consists of 14 residues. J lost 3 bases, V lost 6 bases, and 5 bases had no gene match.

This chain uses TRBV12-3 or TRBV12-4 with TRBJ1-2; tentative D call: TRBD1 (5 bases). V dropped 3 bases and J dropped 3 bases, with 8 bases sitting between them. This CDR3 region has 13 residues. CDR3 DNA: TGTGCCAGCAGTTTTCAGGGAGACTATGGCTACACCTTC. Translation gives CASSFQGDYGYTF.

This clonotype was observed at least ten times. The chain couples TRBV7-9 to TRBJ2-5; D gene uncertain. Trimming took off 3 bases at V and 2 bases at J, with 10 bases between the two ends. This CDR3 region has 14 residues. Germline values: CDR1 SEHNR, CDR2 FQNEAQ (reference sequence). CDR3 protein: CASSFAGFQETQYF. The CDR3 DNA reads as TGTGCCAGCAGCTTCGCTGGGTTTCAAGAGACCCAGTACTTC.

This clonotype was seen repeatedly, ten times or more. V is TRBV20-1 and J is TRBJ2-1; the match to TRBD2 covers 8 bases. CDR1 is DFQATT, CDR2 SNEGSKA, per germline (reference sequence). This CDR3 is built from 15 residues. The ends lost 2 bases at V and 9 bases at J; junction bases unmatched: 12. The CDR3 is CSARYGPGLVSEQFF. The CDR3 coding sequence is TGCAGTGCTAGATACGGCCCGGGACTAGTAAGTGAGCAGTTCTTC.

This clonotype has only a few counts. The chain uses TRBV7-2 and TRBJ1-2, with 7 bases aligning to TRBD1. This CDR3 spans 17 amino acids. V lost 4 bases and J lost 4; bases outside the gene matches: 15. Germline CDR1 SGHTA, CDR2 FQGNSA. The CDR3 sequence is CASSSPIPGQTIYGYTF. As DNA, the CDR3 is TGTGCCAGCAGCTCCCCAATACCGGGACAGACAATCTATGGCTACACCTTC.

CDR3 sequence reads: CASFGPRAGNEQFF. The CDR3 nucleotides are TGCGCCAGCTTTGGACCGAGAGCGGGGAATGAGCAGTTCTTC. The V gene is TRBV10-2, the J gene TRBJ2-1; 7 bases are a match to TRBD2. CDR1 WSHSY and CDR2 SAAADI come from the germline V gene. Trimming at V came to 8 bases and at J to 7 bases, leaving 11 bases not matched to a gene. The length of the CDR3 is 14 residues.

This clonotype was seen repeatedly, ten times or more. The chain has TRBV4-2 and TRBJ2-5; D is perhaps TRBD2 (7 bases). V lost 4 bases and J 5 bases, leaving 17 bases between the germline ends. This CDR3 spans 15 amino acids. CDR1 LGHNA and CDR2 YNFKEQ come from the germline V gene. Here the CDR3 DNA reads TGTGCCAGCAGCCCACGGCGGGGGCCGAGGGAGACCCAGTACTTC. It specifies CASSPRRGPRETQYF.

A few counts support this clonotype. V usage is TRBV3-1 and J usage is TRBJ2-5; D is ambiguous. Trimming left V 0 bases short and J 2 bases short, with 16 bases between. CDR3 length: 17 amino acids. Per germline, CDR1 LGHDT and CDR2 YNNKEL (reference sequence). CDR3 DNA sequence: TGTGCCAGCAGCCAAGATTTGGCAGCGTACGAACAAGAGACCCAGTACTTC. Translated, it gives CASSQDLAAYEQETQYF.

This clonotype occurred a few times. The chain has TRBV11-1 and TRBJ2-3; D might be TRBD2 (6 bases). The V gene's germline CDR1 is SGHAT and CDR2 FQDESV (reference sequence). Trimming left V 5 bases short and J 3 bases short, with 15 bases between. This CDR3 comprises 15 residues. The DNA for the CDR3 is TGTGCCAGCAGCCCTTGGGGGGAGTCAACAGATACGCAGTATTTT. Translation: CASSPWGESTDTQYF.

This clonotype has only a few counts. The chain employs TRBV29-1 and TRBJ2-1; 8 bases fit TRBD1. V trimming: 7 bases; J trimming: 10 bases; junction bases outside the gene matches: 3. CDR1 and CDR2 from the germline V gene are SQVTM and ANQGSEA. The CDR3 totals 10 residues. CDR3: CSAQGVEQFF. The CDR3 DNA reads as TGCAGCGCACAGGGGGTAGAGCAGTTCTTC.

As DNA, the CDR3 is TGTGCCAGCAGTACTTGGACCGGAGGGTTCTCTGGAAACACCATATATTTT. Its protein product is CASSTWTGGFSGNTIYF. The genes are TRBV6-5 and TRBJ1-3; no reliable D call. The CDR3 is made up of 17 amino acids. Germline CDR1 and CDR2: MNHEY and SVGAGI. The V and J ends lost 5 bases and 0 bases respectively, with 17 bases between them.

V gene TRBV6-5 combines with J gene TRBJ2-2, with a possible D match to TRBD1 (5 bases). V lost 6 bases and J 6 bases, leaving 8 bases between the germline ends. Germline assignment: CDR1 MNHEY and CDR2 SVGAGI. This CDR3 comprises 12 residues. The CDR3 DNA follows: TGTGCCAGCAGCCAGGGCTCCGGGGAGCTGTTTTTT. This gives the protein CASSQGSGELFF.

This clonotype was seen more than once but under ten times. This chain joins TRBV6-5 and TRBJ2-2, with a tentative D call TRBD2 (5 bases). CDR1 is MNHEY, CDR2 SVGAGI, per germline. Between the trimmed V and J ends, which lost 0 bases and 4 bases, there was a span of 18 bases. The CDR3 loop spans 18 amino acids. The CDR3 DNA follows: TGTGCCAGCAGTTACTCGGAGCGGAGCTCGATCTTCACCGGGGAGCTGTTTTTT. Protein product: CASSYSERSSIFTGELFF.

The rearrangement joins TRBV4-3 to TRBJ2-4; D is perhaps TRBD2 (5 bases). CDR1 is LGHNA and CDR2 is YSLEER in the germline V gene. The CDR3 runs to 13 residues. The V end was cut by 5 bases, the J end by 6 bases, with 11 bases between. The CDR3 sequence: CASSSREGNIQYF. CDR3 DNA sequence: TGCGCCAGCAGCTCTCGTGAGGGAAACATTCAGTACTTC.

This clonotype occurred many times. J is TRBJ2-4 and V is TRBV4-2, with 7 bases matching TRBD2. The trim removed 0 bases at V and 8 bases at J, leaving 7 bases unmatched. Germline-derived CDR1 and CDR2 are LGHNA and YNFKEQ. This CDR3 comprises 15 residues. CDR3 region: CASSQDGRAGDIQYF. The CDR3 region has the DNA TGTGCCAGCAGCCAAGATGGGAGGGCGGGGGACATTCAGTACTTC.

This clonotype has only a few counts. The chain joins TRBV11-2 to TRBJ2-7; D not certain. CDR3 length equals 14 residues. Germline V gives CDR1 SGHAT, CDR2 FQNNGV. V lost 5 bases, J lost 2 bases, and 13 bases lay in between. CDR3 residues: CASSSPTRAYEQYF. CDR3 bases: TGTGCCAGCAGCAGCCCAACAAGGGCCTACGAGCAGTACTTC.

This clonotype was counted a few times. This may be a read error, as it is one base from a much larger clone. The J gene is TRBJ2-1, the V gene TRBV20-1; D possibly corresponds to TRBD2 (5 bases). Germline loops: CDR1 DFQATT, CDR2 SNEGSKA (reference sequence). Trimming took off 2 bases at V and 4 bases at J, with 18 bases between the two ends. CDR3 length equals 16 residues. CDR3 DNA: TGCAGTGCTAGATCCCCCGGCGGGCGCGGGTACAATGAGCAGTTCTTC. This sequence encodes CSARSPGGRGYNEQFF.

This clonotype was found a few times. This chain uses TRBV6-4 with TRBJ2-3; 8 bases agree with TRBD1. The CDR3 sequence is 15 residues long. Germline lookup yields CDR1 MRHNA and CDR2 SNTAGT. With V trimmed by 5 bases and J by 6 bases, 10 bases remained unmatched. CDR3 sequence: CASSTEAQGADTQYF. CDR3 DNA sequence: TGTGCCAGCAGTACCGAGGCCCAGGGGGCGGATACGCAGTATTTT.

The J gene is TRBJ1-1, the V gene TRBV28; D is unclear. Per germline, CDR1 MDHEN and CDR2 SYDVKM. The CDR3 consists of 13 residues. The V and J ends lost 8 bases and 3 bases respectively, with 13 bases between them. In nucleotides, the CDR3 is TGTGCCAGCCAAGACCGAGGGTACACTGAAGCTTTCTTT. It encodes CASQDRGYTEAFF.

This clonotype was seen many times. The genes are TRBV6-1 and TRBJ2-7, with TRBD1 matching over 8 bases. The CDR3 runs to 14 residues. Losses at the gene ends were 6 bases for V and 3 bases for J; bases not matched to a gene: 7. From germline, CDR1 is MNHNS and CDR2 SASEGT. The chain's CDR3 is CASSPGTGYYEQYF. CDR3 nucleotide sequence: TGTGCCAGCAGCCCCGGGACAGGATACTACGAGCAGTACTTC.

The V call is TRBV5-1, the J call TRBJ2-7; D not resolved. The CDR3 has 13 residues. V lost 0 bases to trimming and J lost 3 bases, with 7 bases between them. CDR1 is SGHRS, CDR2 YFSETQ, per germline. For the CDR3, the DNA is TGCGCCAGCAGCTTGGCCGCGGACTACGAGCAGTACTTC. This translates into CASSLAADYEQYF.

The CDR3 DNA sequence: TGTGCCAGCAGTGAGCGGGGGGGCTCCTACAATGAGCAGTTCTTC. Its protein product is CASSERGGSYNEQFF. This chain joins TRBV2 and TRBJ2-1; TRBD2 agrees at 9 bases. V lost 3 bases, J lost 0 bases, and 0 bases stayed unmatched. CDR3 length equals 15 residues. Germline lookup yields CDR1 SNHLY and CDR2 FYNNEI.